This T cell receptor (beta chain) was sequenced in a study of cytomegalovirus exposure and HLA in healthy donors. Overall study results and limits: TCR association rates varied by HLA locus in a later analysis, with DRB1 highest and HLA-C lowest.

In the case of this clone: Antigen unknown.

Researchers ran the PCR with 60 Vbeta and 13 Jbeta primers. Here immunoSEQ multiplex PCR was the method, and the copy in TCRdb shows in-frame clones only, minus some. This table holds under 150,000 clones, 55% to 75% found once. This CDR3 contains 15 residues. In germline, CDR1 is MNHEY, CDR2 SVGAGI. This chain uses TRBV6-5 with TRBJ2-5; TRBD2 matches 8 bases. The assigned J gene may be wrong: the sequence end matches TRBJ2-7 better. Sequenced input: PBMCs. The origin of this receptor is a man younger than 40 in good health and CMV-seropositive. As DNA, the CDR3 is TGTGCCAGCTCCCGGGCGGGCGGGAGGAACTACGAGCAGTACTTC. Translated, it gives CASSRAGGRNYEQYF.